Presented here are 21 T cell receptor beta chains from one specimen sequenced in a study of early T cells in non-severe SARS-CoV-2 infection. Via MiXCR, TCRdb re-called the 5' RACE reads, giving one row per CDR3 protein. The sample has some 64,000 distinct CDR3 sequences, 8% to 9% seen once; the top ten hold about an eighth. The material was whole blood, obtained at baseline. The source is an adult who was a healthcare worker with PCR-confirmed SARS-CoV-2 infection or an uninfected control (not recorded which).

This clonotype was counted many times. The genes are TRBV6-6 and TRBJ1-1, with a possible D match to TRBD1 (5 bases). The CDR3 runs 13 residues. Between the trimmed V and J ends, which lost 7 bases and 4 bases, there was a span of 13 bases. In germline, CDR1 is MNHNY, CDR2 SVGAGI (reference sequence). The CDR3 sequence is CASKGSGTTEAFF. DNA for the CDR3: TGTGCCAGCAAGGGGTCCGGGACCACTGAAGCTTTCTTT.

In its sample, this clonotype was seen many times. The chain has TRBV7-2 and TRBJ2-5, with TRBD2 matching 10 bases. This CDR3 spans 16 amino acids. The trim removed 5 bases at V and 7 bases at J, leaving 13 bases unmatched. CDR1 SGHTA and CDR2 FQGNSA come from the germline V gene. The CDR3 loop is CASSPGLAEGLGTQYF. Written as DNA, the CDR3 is TGTGCCAGCAGCCCCGGACTAGCGGAGGGGCTTGGGACCCAGTACTTC.

The chain couples TRBV4-3 to TRBJ2-2; possibly TRBD1 for D (5 bases). The CDR3 spans 16 residues. V was shortened by 2 bases and J by 0 bases, with 10 bases between the two germline ends. From germline, CDR1 is LGHNA and CDR2 YSLEER. The CDR3 loop reads CASSQYRGTNTGELFF. CDR3 DNA sequence: TGCGCCAGCAGCCAATATAGGGGAACGAACACCGGGGAGCTGTTTTTT.

The rearrangement joins TRBV7-8 to TRBJ2-3; 10 nucleotides align to TRBD2. The CDR3 is made up of 16 amino acids. Germline-derived CDR1 and CDR2 are SGHVS and FQNEAQ. Unmatched junction bases numbered 15, after V lost 2 bases and J lost 13 bases. The CDR3 DNA reads as TGTGCCAGCAGCTTAATTAGCGGGAGGCCCACAGATAGGGAGTATTTT. Amino acid sequence: CASSLISGRPTDREYF.

The chain combines TRBV6-2 or TRBV6-3 with TRBJ2-5; D gene unclear. The CDR3 is 16 amino acids. Per germline, CDR1 MNHEY and CDR2 SVGEGT. V gave up 0 bases and J gave up 2 bases, with 13 bases separating them. For the CDR3, the DNA is TGTGCCAGCAGTTACTCGAAAAGGGAACCACAAGAGACCCAGTACTTC. Protein: CASSYSKREPQETQYF.

This clonotype came up many times. The chain joins TRBV9 to TRBJ2-3; 7 bases align to TRBD2. Germline V gene data show CDR1 as SGDLS and CDR2 as YYNGEE. The CDR3 loop spans 15 amino acids. Germline trimming cut 0 bases from V and 5 bases from J; bases unmatched to any gene: 6. This chain's CDR3 is CASSVAGGSGDTQYF. The CDR3 DNA follows: TGTGCCAGCAGCGTAGCGGGCGGGAGTGGAGATACGCAGTATTTT.

Only a few counts were recorded for this clonotype. The V and J genes are TRBV12-3 or TRBV12-4 and TRBJ1-1; no clear D gene. This CDR3 has 13 residues. The germline V and J ends were trimmed by 3 bases and 4 bases, with 9 bases remaining between them. Written as DNA, the CDR3 is TGTGCCAGCAGTTTCACGCGTGGCACTGAAGCTTTCTTT. It is translated as CASSFTRGTEAFF.

This chain links TRBV10-3 with TRBJ2-5; TRBD1 agrees at 8 bases. From germline, CDR1 is ENHRY and CDR2 SYGVKD. Losses at the gene ends were 10 bases for V and 5 bases for J; bases not matched to a gene: 9. CDR3 length: 13 amino acids. The CDR3 DNA is TGTGCCACTGCAGGGGGCGCCTGGGAGACCCAGTACTTC. Translation gives CATAGGAWETQYF.

There are a few counts of this clonotype. The chain employs TRBV7-8 and TRBJ2-3, with 9 bases identical to TRBD2. This CDR3 has 19 amino acids. Trimming at V came to 2 bases and at J to 0 bases, leaving 12 bases not matched to a gene. Germline V CDR1 and CDR2: SGHVS, FQNEAQ. The CDR3 loop is CASSLRDGGLAGSTDTQYF. DNA of the CDR3: TGTGCCAGCAGCTTACGGGATGGAGGCCTAGCGGGAAGCACAGATACGCAGTATTTT.

This clonotype showed up many times. The chain has TRBV7-2 and TRBJ2-3; unclear D gene. Germline CDR1 reads SGHTA; CDR2 reads FQGNSA. Between the trimmed V and J ends, which lost 5 bases and 5 bases, there was a span of 20 bases. The CDR3 is 16 amino acids. The CDR3 DNA reads TGTGCCAGCAGCGCTTCCCGGGCTCCCCCAGGAGATACGCAGTATTTT. Its protein is CASSASRAPPGDTQYF. Based on the CDR3 plus reference TRBV7-2 and TRBJ2-3, the full variable domain is GAGVSQSPSNKVTEKGKDVELRCDPISGHTALYWYRQSLGQGLEFLIYFQGNSAPDKSGLPSDRFSAERTGGSVSTLTIQRTQQEDSAVYLCASSASRAPPGDTQYFGPGTRLTVL.

The rearrangement links TRBV27 to TRBJ2-7, with no clear D. Looked up from germline, CDR1 is MNHEY and CDR2 is SMNVEV (reference sequence). Deletions cut 10 bases from V and 5 bases from J, with 18 bases between. The CDR3 is 13 amino acids. CDR3 nucleotides: TGTGCCACCTTGGACGATTTTCACCACGAGCAGTACTTC. Translated: CATLDDFHHEQYF.

This clonotype was counted ten times or more. J is TRBJ2-2 and V is TRBV3-1, with D tentatively TRBD1 (6 bases). The CDR3 consists of 16 residues. V lost 6 bases to trimming and J lost 2 bases, with 16 bases between them. From germline, CDR1 is LGHDT and CDR2 YNNKEL (reference sequence). This CDR3 is CASSSRAGVNTGELFF. CDR3 nucleotides: TGTGCCAGCAGTTCAAGAGCAGGGGTCAACACCGGGGAGCTGTTTTTT.

The rearrangement links TRBV7-8 to TRBJ2-7; the match to TRBD1 covers 9 bases. Per the germline V gene, CDR1 is SGHVS and CDR2 is FQNEAQ. The ends lost 4 bases at V and 7 bases at J; junction bases unmatched: 14. The CDR3 spans 16 residues. The CDR3 loop is CASSSGAGTGQWEQYF. CDR3 nucleotides: TGTGCCAGCAGCTCTGGAGCCGGGACAGGGCAATGGGAGCAGTACTTC.

The genes are TRBV6-2 or TRBV6-3 and TRBJ2-7; D call uncertain. The CDR3 extends over 13 amino acids. CDR1 is MNHEY and CDR2 is SVGEGT in the germline V gene. Between the trimmed V and J ends, which lost 0 bases and 6 bases, there was a span of 9 bases. In nucleotides, the CDR3 is TGTGCCAGCAGTTACTCGAAGGATCTCGAGCAGTACTTC. As protein: CASSYSKDLEQYF.

The rearrangement uses TRBV20-1 and TRBJ2-3; D call uncertain. V lost 4 bases and J lost 5, with 13 bases in between. Germline CDR1 reads DFQATT; CDR2 reads SNEGSKA (reference sequence). The CDR3 spans 13 residues. This chain's CDR3 is CSAKRGEGDTQYF. CDR3 DNA sequence: TGCAGTGCTAAGCGAGGAGAAGGAGATACGCAGTATTTT.

In its sample, this clonotype was seen a few times. This chain uses TRBV18 with TRBJ2-1; TRBD2 is a possible D gene (5 bases). CDR1 and CDR2 from the germline V gene are KGHSH and LQKENI. V was cut by 4 bases and J by 1 base, with 8 bases left in between. CDR3 length: 14 amino acids. CDR3 sequence (DNA): TGTGCCAGCTCACTTAGCGTATCCTACAATGAGCAGTTCTTC. Translating gives CASSLSVSYNEQFF.

This clonotype appeared a few times. The rearrangement joins TRBV4-1 to TRBJ2-7, with D possibly being TRBD1 (7 bases). Germline V gene sequence: CDR1 MGHRA, CDR2 YSYEKL. This CDR3 spans 15 amino acids. V was cut by 1 base and J by 7 bases, with 17 bases left in between. This CDR3 reads CASSQGHRGGWEQYF. Written as DNA, the CDR3 is TGCGCCAGCAGCCAAGGACACAGGGGAGGTTGGGAGCAGTACTTC.

This chain links TRBV20-1 with TRBJ2-7; TRBD2 matches at 7 bases. CDR3 length: 14 amino acids. Germline loops: CDR1 DFQATT, CDR2 SNEGSKA (reference sequence). Trimming at V came to 3 bases and at J to 3 bases, leaving 8 bases not matched to a gene. CDR3 region: CSASLGEGLYEQYF. In nucleotides, the CDR3 is TGCAGTGCTAGTCTGGGGGAGGGCCTCTACGAGCAGTACTTC.

The chain employs TRBV5-1 and TRBJ2-1, with D possibly TRBD2 on 5 matching bases. Germline loops: CDR1 SGHRS, CDR2 YFSETQ. The CDR3 extends over 13 amino acids. V lost 4 bases and J 6 bases, leaving 11 bases between the germline ends. The CDR3 spells CASSHDRGNEQFF. DNA of the CDR3: TGCGCCAGCAGCCATGATCGGGGCAATGAGCAGTTCTTC.

This clonotype has only a few counts. The chain joins TRBV5-4 to TRBJ1-2, with a weak D call TRBD1 (6 bases). Per germline, CDR1 SGHNT and CDR2 YYREEE (reference sequence). This CDR3 has 15 residues. V was trimmed by 5 bases and J by 8 bases, leaving 22 bases between them. CDR3 sequence: CASSITRTADGGYTF. CDR3 sequence (DNA): TGTGCCAGCAGTATCACCCGGACAGCCGACGGCGGCTACACCTTC.

The J gene is TRBJ2-7, the V gene TRBV11-2, with D perhaps TRBD1 or TRBD2 (6 bases each). The V gene lost 8 bases and the J gene lost 6 bases, with 14 bases spanning the gap. Germline V CDR1 and CDR2: SGHAT, FQNNGV. CDR3 length equals 12 residues. CDR3: CASGGRTVEQYF. CDR3 sequence (DNA): TGTGCCAGCGGAGGGAGGACAGTCGAGCAGTACTTC.